This record looks at one T cell receptor beta chain sequence and its context. Its specificity is not known. The sample comes from a study of vaccination effects on CD4 cells after COVID-19. Sequencing followed a ViraFEST assay step that expanded antigen-specific CD4+ T cells with viral peptide pools. Isolating CD4+ T cells followed more than 9 days of culture. The cohort was immunized with two doses of either the BNT162b2 or mRNA-1273 vaccine. Days 3 and 7 saw half the medium replaced with IL-2 medium. TCRdb's copy holds only in-frame clones and misses some; the assay was immunoSEQ multiplex PCR. This repertoire shows around 15,000 clones, about 70% found once; its top ten account for about 23%. The V and J ends lost 2 bases and 5 bases respectively, with 10 bases between them. Germline V gene sequence: CDR1 SGDLS, CDR2 YYNGEE. CDR3 size: 13 residues.

The TCR sequence derives from a human donor who received a COVID-19 vaccine. The rearrangement links TRBV9 to TRBJ2-5, with D unclear. This specimen was CD4+ T cells from PBMCs cultured with HCoV-NL63 spike peptides, taken after COVID-19 vaccination. The chain's CDR3 is CASSVFIGETQYF. The DNA for the CDR3 is TGTGCCAGCAGCGTCTTCATAGGGGAGACCCAGTACTTC.